These T cell receptor beta chains were read from a single sample in a study of CD8 T cells in ankylosing spondylitis. Each CDR3 protein gets one entry after TCRdb re-called the 5' RACE reads with MiXCR. The sample records around 220,000 distinct CDR3 sequences, around 16% being singletons. The sequenced sample consisted of blood, either unsorted or a sorted T cell fraction (not recorded which). The origin of the receptors is a male donor with ankylosing spondylitis. Both conserved end residues are part of each CDR3. The D gene is left open where the match is weak. Only some rows state a clone size, as once, few, many or a class for expanded clones.

j_call v_call clone_size cdr3_length d_call cdr3_nt cdr3_aa
TRBJ2-2 TRBV28 NA 15 NA TGTGCCAGCAGTTTGCGACCGGGAGTCACCGGGGAGCTGTTTTTT CASSLRPGVTGELFF
TRBJ1-1 TRBV5-1 NA 14 NA TGCGCCAGCAGTCCGGCAGGGAGGGGCACTGAAGCTTTCTTT CASSPAGRGTEAFF
TRBJ2-7 TRBV20-1 NA 14 NA TGCAGTGCTAGAGATCCCCTGGTCTCCTACGAGCAGTACTTC CSARDPLVSYEQYF
TRBJ1-1 TRBV6-1 NA 13 NA TGTGCCAGCAGTCAGGGACAAACCACTGAAGCTTTCTTT CASSQGQTTEAFF
TRBJ2-7 TRBV20-1 NA 14 NA TGCAGTGCTAGAAGGCAGGGAGGATTCGCCGAGCAGTACTTC CSARRQGGFAEQYF
TRBJ2-1 TRBV7-9 NA 16 TRBD2 TGTGCCAGCAGCACGCCAGGCCAAGCGGGGGACAATGAGCAGTTCTTC CASSTPGQAGDNEQFF
TRBJ2-1 TRBV5-6 NA 12 TRBD1 TGTGCCAGCAGCCTACAGGGGGCTGAGCAGTTCTTC CASSLQGAEQFF
TRBJ1-4 TRBV14 few 15 TRBD1 TGTGCCAGCAGCCAACGGACAGGGGGGCGAGAAAAACTGTTTTTT CASSQRTGGREKLFF
TRBJ1-2 TRBV4-1 NA 15 NA TGCGCCAGCAGCCAAGATCCAGGGGTAATATATGGCTACACCTTC CASSQDPGVIYGYTF
TRBJ1-4 TRBV29-1 NA 13 NA TGCAGCGTCCTTGACTCGGGAGGGGAAAAACTGTTTTTT CSVLDSGGEKLFF
TRBJ2-1 TRBV10-3 few 17 TRBD1 TGTGCCATCAGCCCCCCGGACAGGGGGCCCCTGGATGGTGAGCAGTTCTTC CAISPPDRGPLDGEQFF
TRBJ1-5 TRBV28 few 15 TRBD1 TGTGCCAGCAGCTACAGGGGGCTCGGGAATCAGCCCCAGCATTTT CASSYRGLGNQPQHF
TRBJ2-7 TRBV12-3/TRBV12-4 few 12 NA TGTGCCAGCAACCCAGGGGACCACGAGCAGTACTTC CASNPGDHEQYF
TRBJ2-6 TRBV6-5 NA 18 NA TGTGCCAGCAGTTACGTCGACAGCTCCTTCTCTGGGGCCAACGTCCTGACTTTC CASSYVDSSFSGANVLTF
TRBJ2-7 TRBV27 NA 14 TRBD2 TGTGCCAGCAGTTTCGGGGGGTGGGGGGACGAGCAGTACTTC CASSFGGWGDEQYF
TRBJ2-1 TRBV19 NA 13 NA TGTGCCAGTAGCGGGTTCTCCTACAATGAGCAGTTCTTC CASSGFSYNEQFF
TRBJ2-3 TRBV6-1 few 14 NA TGTGCCAGCAGTGAACATAGCGGATCAGATACGCAGTATTTT CASSEHSGSDTQYF
TRBJ2-2 TRBV12-3/TRBV12-4 many 14 NA TGTGCCAGCAGTTTAGGGGATTACACCGGGGAGCTGTTTTTT CASSLGDYTGELFF
TRBJ1-5 TRBV28 few 16 TRBD1 TGTGCCAGCAGTTTATGGGGACAGTGGGCCAATCAGCCCCAGCATTTT CASSLWGQWANQPQHF
TRBJ2-3 TRBV27 NA 12 NA TGTGCCAGCAGTTTCAGCCGTGGTACGCAGTATTTT CASSFSRGTQYF
TRBJ1-6 TRBV27 NA 17 NA TGTGCCAGCAGTTCGGCCGTCAGTAGCTCCTATAATTCACCCCTCCACTTT CASSSAVSSSYNSPLHF
TRBJ2-7 TRBV28 few 14 NA TGTGCCAGCAGTTATATAGGGGGCTCCTACGAGCAGTACTTC CASSYIGGSYEQYF